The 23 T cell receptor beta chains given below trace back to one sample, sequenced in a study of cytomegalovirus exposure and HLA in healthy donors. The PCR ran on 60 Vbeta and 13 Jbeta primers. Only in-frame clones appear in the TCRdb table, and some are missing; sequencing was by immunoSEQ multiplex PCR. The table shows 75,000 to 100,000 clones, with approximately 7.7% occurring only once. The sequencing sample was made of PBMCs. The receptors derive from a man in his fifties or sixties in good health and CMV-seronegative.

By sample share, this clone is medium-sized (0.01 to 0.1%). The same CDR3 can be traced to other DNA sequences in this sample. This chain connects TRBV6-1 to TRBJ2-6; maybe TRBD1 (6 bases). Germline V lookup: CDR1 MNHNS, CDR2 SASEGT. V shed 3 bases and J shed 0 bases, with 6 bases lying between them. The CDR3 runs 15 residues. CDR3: CASSEDSSGANVLTF. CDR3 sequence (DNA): TGTGCCAGCAGTGAGGACAGCTCTGGGGCCAACGTCCTGACTTTC.

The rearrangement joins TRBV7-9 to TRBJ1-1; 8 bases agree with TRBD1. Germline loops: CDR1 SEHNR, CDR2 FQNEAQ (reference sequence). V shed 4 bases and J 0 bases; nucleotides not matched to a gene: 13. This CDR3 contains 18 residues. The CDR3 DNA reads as TGTGCCAGCAGCTCAAAAGCCCAGACAGGGGTTATGAACACTGAAGCTTTCTTT. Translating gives CASSSKAQTGVMNTEAFF.

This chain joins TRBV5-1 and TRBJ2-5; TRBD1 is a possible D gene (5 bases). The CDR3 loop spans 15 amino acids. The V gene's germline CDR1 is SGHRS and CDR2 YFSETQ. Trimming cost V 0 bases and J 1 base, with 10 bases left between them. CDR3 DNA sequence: TGCGCCAGCAGCTTGGGGCAGGGCCCCCAAGAGACCCAGTACTTC. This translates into CASSLGQGPQETQYF.

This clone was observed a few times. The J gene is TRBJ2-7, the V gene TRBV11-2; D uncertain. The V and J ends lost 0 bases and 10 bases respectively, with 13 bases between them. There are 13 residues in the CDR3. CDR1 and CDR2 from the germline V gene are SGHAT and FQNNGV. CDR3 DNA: TGTGCCAGCAGCTTAGATCTGTCATCCTATCAGTACTTC. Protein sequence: CASSLDLSSYQYF. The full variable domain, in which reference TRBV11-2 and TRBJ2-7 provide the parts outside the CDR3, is EAGVAQSPRYKIIEKRQSVAFWCNPISGHATLYWYQQILGQGPKLLIQFQNNGVVDDSQLPKDRFSAERLKGVDSTLKIQPAKLEDSAVYLCASSLDLSSYQYFGPGTRLTVT.

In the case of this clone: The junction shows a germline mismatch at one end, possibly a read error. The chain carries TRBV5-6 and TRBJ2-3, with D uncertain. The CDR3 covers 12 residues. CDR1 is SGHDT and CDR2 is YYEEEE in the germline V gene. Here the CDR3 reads CASSYTTDKQYF. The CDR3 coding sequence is TGTGCAAGCAGCTACACCACAGATAAGCAGTATTTT. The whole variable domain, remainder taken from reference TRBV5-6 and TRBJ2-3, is DAGVTQSPTHLIKTRGQQVTLRCSPKSGHDTVSWYQQALGQGPQFIFQYYEEEERQRGNFPDRFSGHQFPNYSSELNVNALLLGDSALYLCASSYTTDKQYFGPGTRLTVL.

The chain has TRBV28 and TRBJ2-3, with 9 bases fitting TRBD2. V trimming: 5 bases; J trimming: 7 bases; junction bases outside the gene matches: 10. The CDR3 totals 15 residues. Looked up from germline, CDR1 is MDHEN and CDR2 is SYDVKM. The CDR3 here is CASSPPGSGGHTQYF. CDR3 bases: TGTGCCAGCAGTCCCCCGGGTAGCGGGGGCCATACGCAGTATTTT.

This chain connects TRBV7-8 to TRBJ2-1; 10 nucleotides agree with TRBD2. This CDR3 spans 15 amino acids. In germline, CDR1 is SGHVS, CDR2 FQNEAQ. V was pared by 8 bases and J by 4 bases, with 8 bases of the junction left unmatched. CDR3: CASVLAGAKYNEQFF. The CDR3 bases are TGTGCCAGCGTCCTAGCGGGGGCGAAGTACAATGAGCAGTTCTTC.

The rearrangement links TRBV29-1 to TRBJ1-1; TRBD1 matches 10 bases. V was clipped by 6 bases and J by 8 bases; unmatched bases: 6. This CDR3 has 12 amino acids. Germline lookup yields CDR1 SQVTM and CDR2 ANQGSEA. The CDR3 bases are TGCAGCGTGGGGACAGGGGCGAGAGAAGCTTTCTTT. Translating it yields CSVGTGAREAFF.

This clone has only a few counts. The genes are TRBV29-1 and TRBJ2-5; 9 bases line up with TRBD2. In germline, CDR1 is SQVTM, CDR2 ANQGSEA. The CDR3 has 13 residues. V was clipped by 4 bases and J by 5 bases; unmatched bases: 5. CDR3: CSVVAGGMETQYF. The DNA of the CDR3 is TGCAGCGTTGTTGCGGGGGGGATGGAGACCCAGTACTTC.

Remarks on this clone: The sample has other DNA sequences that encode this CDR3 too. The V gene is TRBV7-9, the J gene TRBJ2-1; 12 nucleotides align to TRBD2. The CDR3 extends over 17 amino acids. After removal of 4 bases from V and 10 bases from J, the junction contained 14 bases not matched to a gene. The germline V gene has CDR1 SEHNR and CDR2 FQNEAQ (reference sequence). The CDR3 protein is CASSSLPLAGGPFEQFF. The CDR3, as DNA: TGTGCCAGCAGCTCGCTCCCCCTAGCGGGAGGGCCCTTCGAGCAGTTCTTC.

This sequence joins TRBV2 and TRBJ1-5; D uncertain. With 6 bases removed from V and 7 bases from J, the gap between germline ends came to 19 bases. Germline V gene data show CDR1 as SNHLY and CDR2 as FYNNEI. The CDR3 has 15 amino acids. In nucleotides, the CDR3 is TGTGCCAGCAGCCTCCAGGCCAGCACCATGCAGCCCCAGCATTTT. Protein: CASSLQASTMQPQHF.

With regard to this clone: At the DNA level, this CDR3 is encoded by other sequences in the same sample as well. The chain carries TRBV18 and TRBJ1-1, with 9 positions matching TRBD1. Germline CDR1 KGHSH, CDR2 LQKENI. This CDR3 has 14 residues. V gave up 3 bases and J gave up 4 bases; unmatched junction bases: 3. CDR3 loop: CASSPGQGSTEAFF. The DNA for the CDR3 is TGTGCCAGCTCACCGGGACAGGGTAGCACTGAAGCTTTCTTT. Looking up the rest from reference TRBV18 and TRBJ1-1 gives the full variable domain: NAGVMQNPRHLVRRRGQEARLRCSPMKGHSHVYWYRQLPEEGLKFMVYLQKENIIDESGMPKERFSAEFPKEGPSILRIQQVVRGDSAAYFCASSPGQGSTEAFFGQGTRLTVV.

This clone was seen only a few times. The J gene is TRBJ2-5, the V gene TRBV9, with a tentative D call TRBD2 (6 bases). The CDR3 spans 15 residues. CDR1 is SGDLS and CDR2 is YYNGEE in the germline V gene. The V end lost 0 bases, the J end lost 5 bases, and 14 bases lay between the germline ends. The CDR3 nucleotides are TGTGCCAGCAGCGTAGACGGGGGAGCAGGGGAGACCCAGTACTTC. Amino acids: CASSVDGGAGETQYF.

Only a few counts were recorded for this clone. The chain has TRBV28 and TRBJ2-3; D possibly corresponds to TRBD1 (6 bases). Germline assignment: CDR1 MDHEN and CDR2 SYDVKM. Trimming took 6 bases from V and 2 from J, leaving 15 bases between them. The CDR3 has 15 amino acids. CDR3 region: CASSHSRGITDTQYF. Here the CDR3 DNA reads TGTGCCAGCAGCCACTCCAGGGGTATCACAGATACGCAGTATTTT.

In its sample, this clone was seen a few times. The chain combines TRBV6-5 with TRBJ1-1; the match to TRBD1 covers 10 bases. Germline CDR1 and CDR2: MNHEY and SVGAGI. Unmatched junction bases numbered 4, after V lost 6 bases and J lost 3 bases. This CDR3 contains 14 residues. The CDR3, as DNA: TGTGCCAGCAGCTCCGGGACAGGGGACACTGAAGCTTTCTTT. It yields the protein CASSSGTGDTEAFF.

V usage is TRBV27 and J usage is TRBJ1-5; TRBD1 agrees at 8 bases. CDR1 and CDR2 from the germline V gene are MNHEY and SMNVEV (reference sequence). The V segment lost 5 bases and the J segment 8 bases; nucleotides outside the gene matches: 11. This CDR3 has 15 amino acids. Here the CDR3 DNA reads TGTGCCAGCAGTGACAACTACAGGGGGAGGGAGCCCCAGCATTTT. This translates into CASSDNYRGREPQHF.

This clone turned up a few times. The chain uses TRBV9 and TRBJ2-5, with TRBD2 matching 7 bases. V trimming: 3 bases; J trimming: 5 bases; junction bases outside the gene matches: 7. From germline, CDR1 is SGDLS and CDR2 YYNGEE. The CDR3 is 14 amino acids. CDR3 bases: TGTGCCAGCAGCGGGAGGGTCGGGAGGGAGACCCAGTACTTC. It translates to CASSGRVGRETQYF.

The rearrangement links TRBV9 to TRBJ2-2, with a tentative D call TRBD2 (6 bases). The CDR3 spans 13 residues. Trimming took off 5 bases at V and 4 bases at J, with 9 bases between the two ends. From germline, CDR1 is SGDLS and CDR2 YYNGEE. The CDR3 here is CASRAGPTGELFF. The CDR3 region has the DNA TGTGCCAGCAGGGCGGGGCCCACCGGGGAGCTGTTTTTT.

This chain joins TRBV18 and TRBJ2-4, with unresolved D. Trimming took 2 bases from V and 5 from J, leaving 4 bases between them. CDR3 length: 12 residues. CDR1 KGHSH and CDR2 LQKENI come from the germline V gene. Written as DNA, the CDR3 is TGTGCCAGCTCACCAGGGCAAAACATTCAGTACTTC. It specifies CASSPGQNIQYF.

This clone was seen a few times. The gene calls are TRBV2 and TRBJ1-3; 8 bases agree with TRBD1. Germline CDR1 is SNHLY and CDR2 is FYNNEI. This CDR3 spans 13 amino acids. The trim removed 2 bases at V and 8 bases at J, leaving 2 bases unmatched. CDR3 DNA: TGTGCCAGCAGTGAACGACAGGGGTACACCATATATTTT. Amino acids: CASSERQGYTIYF.

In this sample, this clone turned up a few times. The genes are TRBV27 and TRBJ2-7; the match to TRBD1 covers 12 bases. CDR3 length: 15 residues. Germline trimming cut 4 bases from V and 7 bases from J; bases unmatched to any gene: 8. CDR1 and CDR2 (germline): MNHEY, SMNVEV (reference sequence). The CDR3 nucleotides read TGTGCCAGCAGTTCCCCGGGACAGGGGGCCCGAGAGCAGTACTTC. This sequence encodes CASSSPGQGAREQYF.

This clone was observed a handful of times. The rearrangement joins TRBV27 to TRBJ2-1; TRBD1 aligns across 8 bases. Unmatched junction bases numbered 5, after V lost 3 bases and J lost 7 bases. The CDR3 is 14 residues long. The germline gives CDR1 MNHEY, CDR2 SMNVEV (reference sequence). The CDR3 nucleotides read TGTGCCAGCAGTTTGACAGGGGTCCTTAATGAGCAGTTCTTC. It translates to CASSLTGVLNEQFF.

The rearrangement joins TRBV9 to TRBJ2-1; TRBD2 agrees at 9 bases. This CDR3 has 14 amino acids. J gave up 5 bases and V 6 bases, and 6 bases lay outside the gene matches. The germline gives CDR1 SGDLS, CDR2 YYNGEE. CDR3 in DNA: TGTGCCAGCACCAGACTAGCGGACAACAATGAGCAGTTCTTC. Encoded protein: CASTRLADNNEQFF.